These 18 T cell receptor beta chains originate from one sample sequenced in a study of lymphopenia after photon versus proton radiotherapy. Generated by immunoSEQ multiplex PCR, the TCRdb table keeps only in-frame clones and is missing some. The table includes 20,000 to 25,000 clones, more than 85% detected once. Material: peripheral blood, obtained from a patient treated with proton-based radiotherapy. The receptors stem from an elderly man with esophageal cancer.

CDR3 bases: TGCAGCGTTGATACCGGGCTCGGTGGGGGAGCTTTCTTT. This translates into CSVDTGLGGGAFF. The V gene is TRBV29-1, the J gene TRBJ1-1, with D possibly being TRBD1 (5 bases). CDR1 and CDR2 (germline): SQVTM, ANQGSEA. V lost 3 bases and J 10 bases, leaving 18 bases between the germline ends. This CDR3 spans 13 amino acids. Full variable domain (rest looked up from reference TRBV29-1 and TRBJ1-1): SAVISQKPSRDICQRGTSLTIQCQVDSQVTMMFWYRQQPGQSLTLIATANQGSEATYESGFVIDKFPISRPNLTFSTLTVSNMSPEDSSIYLCSVDTGLGGGAFFGQGTRLTVV.

V usage is TRBV11-2 and J usage is TRBJ2-5; tentatively, D is TRBD1 or TRBD2 (5 bases each). V was shortened by 0 bases and J by 2 bases, with 19 bases between the two germline ends. CDR1 SGHAT and CDR2 FQNNGV come from the germline V gene. The CDR3 runs to 18 residues. The CDR3 reads CASSLDGGWGGAQETQYF. The CDR3 DNA reads as TGTGCCAGCAGCTTAGATGGGGGATGGGGCGGAGCTCAAGAGACCCAGTACTTC.

The V gene is TRBV2, the J gene TRBJ1-4; D may be TRBD1 (5 bases). V dropped 7 bases and J dropped 4 bases, with 10 bases sitting between them. This CDR3 spans 13 amino acids. From germline, CDR1 is SNHLY and CDR2 FYNNEI. The CDR3: CASTGTGNEKLFF. CDR3 nucleotides: TGTGCCAGCACGGGTACAGGTAATGAAAAACTGTTTTTT.

This chain uses TRBV5-1 with TRBJ1-3; D not certain. This CDR3 has 16 residues. Germline lookup yields CDR1 SGHRS and CDR2 YFSETQ. V was cut by 4 bases and J by 0 bases, with 14 bases left in between. The CDR3 region has the DNA TGCGCCAGCAGCCCCATTGACCCCGGCTCTGGAAACACCATATATTTT. Its protein is CASSPIDPGSGNTIYF.

The chain combines TRBV30 with TRBJ1-5; D possibly corresponds to TRBD1 (5 bases). The CDR3 spans 13 residues. CDR1 is GTSNPN, CDR2 SVGIG, per germline (reference sequence). The V end was cut by 4 bases, the J end by 4 bases, with 11 bases between. DNA of the CDR3: TGTGCCTGGAAATTGGGGGGAAATCAGCCCCAGCATTTT. The encoded protein is CAWKLGGNQPQHF.

The chain has TRBV9 and TRBJ2-6; no definite D call. The germline CDR1 and CDR2 sequences are SGDLS and YYNGEE. The CDR3 is made up of 16 amino acids. The V and J ends lost 3 bases and 3 bases respectively, with 13 bases between them. CDR3 sequence reads: CASSDPYSFGANVLTF. The CDR3 coding sequence is TGTGCCAGCAGCGACCCTTACAGTTTTGGGGCCAACGTCCTGACTTTC. The full variable domain, its missing parts supplied by reference TRBV9 and TRBJ2-6, is DSGVTQTPKHLITATGQRVTLRCSPRSGDLSVYWYQQSLDQGLQFLIQYYNGEERAKGNILERFSAQQFPDLHSELNLSSLELGDSALYFCASSDPYSFGANVLTFGAGSRLTVL.

The genes are TRBV5-1 and TRBJ2-1; 11 nucleotides line up with TRBD2. V dropped 4 bases and J dropped 5; count of bases not matched to a gene: 5. CDR3 size: 15 residues. Germline CDR1 SGHRS, CDR2 YFSETQ. The CDR3 protein is CASSPGTSGHNEQFF. For the CDR3, the DNA is TGCGCCAGCAGCCCAGGGACTAGCGGCCACAATGAGCAGTTCTTC.

This chain uses TRBV7-9 with TRBJ2-3; D unclear. CDR1 is SEHNR and CDR2 is FQNEAQ in the germline V gene (reference sequence). The CDR3 has 15 residues. Trimming removed 1 base at V and 1 base at J, with 9 bases between. The CDR3 is CASSLVSGRTDTQYF. The CDR3 DNA sequence: TGTGCCAGCAGCTTAGTTTCCGGGCGCACAGATACGCAGTATTTT. Full variable domain (remainder filled in from reference TRBV7-9 and TRBJ2-3): DTGVSQNPRHKITKRGQNVTFRCDPISEHNRLYWYRQTLGQGPEFLTYFQNEAQLEKSRLLSDRFSAERPKGSFSTLEIQRTEQGDSAMYLCASSLVSGRTDTQYFGPGTRLTVL.

The chain links TRBV5-5 to TRBJ2-7; 7 nucleotides line up with TRBD1. CDR1 is SGHKS and CDR2 is YYEKEE in the germline V gene (reference sequence). The CDR3 length is 14 residues. With V trimmed by 2 bases and J by 6 bases, 8 bases remained unmatched. CDR3 region: CASSFGQVASEQYF. The CDR3 DNA follows: TGTGCCAGCAGCTTTGGACAGGTTGCCTCCGAGCAGTACTTC.

The chain uses TRBV9 and TRBJ1-2; D ambiguous. Germline CDR1 and CDR2: SGDLS and YYNGEE. The length of the CDR3 is 13 residues. Trimming shortened V by 5 bases and J by 4 bases, and 12 bases separated the two germline ends. In nucleotides, the CDR3 is TGTGCCAGCAGTTCCGGGCCTCTCTATGGCTACACCTTC. Its protein is CASSSGPLYGYTF. The whole variable domain, filled in from reference TRBV9 and TRBJ1-2, reads DSGVTQTPKHLITATGQRVTLRCSPRSGDLSVYWYQQSLDQGLQFLIQYYNGEERAKGNILERFSAQQFPDLHSELNLSSLELGDSALYFCASSSGPLYGYTFGSGTRLTVV.

The chain is built from TRBV5-6 and TRBJ1-2, with TRBD1 as a possible D gene (5 bases). CDR1 SGHDT and CDR2 YYEEEE come from the germline V gene. The CDR3 sequence is 17 residues long. Trimming left V 3 bases short and J 4 bases short, with 22 bases between. CDR3 region: CASSSPSQRGETYGYTF. CDR3 DNA: TGTGCCAGCAGCTCCCCCTCTCAAAGGGGCGAAACCTATGGCTACACCTTC.

The chain couples TRBV5-8 to TRBJ2-1; no firm D call. Germline loops: CDR1 SGHTS, CDR2 YDEGEE. The CDR3 sequence is 13 residues long. Trimming pared 0 bases from V and 0 bases from J, leaving 1 base between. The CDR3 reads CASSLDSYNEQFF. Here the CDR3 DNA reads TGTGCCAGCAGCTTGGACTCCTACAATGAGCAGTTCTTC.

This clone was detected only a few times. The chain is built from TRBV2 and TRBJ1-5; D is unresolved. CDR3 size: 14 residues. CDR1 is SNHLY and CDR2 is FYNNEI in the germline V gene. The V end was cut by 3 bases, the J end by 0 bases, with 6 bases between. This chain's CDR3 is CASSEGSSNQPQHF. CDR3 DNA sequence: TGTGCCAGCAGTGAGGGCAGTAGCAATCAGCCCCAGCATTTT.

V gene TRBV5-8 combines with J gene TRBJ2-5; D uncertain. Trimming removed 0 bases at V and 5 bases at J, with 11 bases between. CDR1 and CDR2 (germline): SGHTS, YDEGEE. The CDR3 has 14 residues. The CDR3 loop reads CASSLVESRETQYF. DNA of the CDR3: TGTGCCAGCAGCTTGGTTGAAAGCCGGGAGACCCAGTACTTC.

The genes are TRBV19 and TRBJ2-5; 12 bases map to TRBD2. With 6 bases clipped from V and 7 bases from J, the junction kept 9 bases outside the gene matches. From germline, CDR1 is LNHDA and CDR2 SQIVND (reference sequence). The CDR3 is made up of 15 amino acids. The CDR3 sequence: CASSLPGLAGGTQYF. The CDR3 coding sequence is TGTGCCAGTAGCTTACCGGGACTAGCGGGTGGGACCCAGTACTTC.

This chain links TRBV9 with TRBJ2-5; D possibly corresponds to TRBD2 (7 bases). TRBJ2-7 matches the DNA end more closely, so the J call is doubtful. Germline CDR1 reads SGDLS; CDR2 reads YYNGEE. This CDR3 has 14 residues. The CDR3 sequence is CASSVAGEGYEQYF. CDR3 in DNA: TGTGCCAGCAGCGTAGCAGGGGAGGGGTACGAGCAGTACTTC.

The CDR3 here is CASSANGGLSYEQYF. The DNA for the CDR3 is TGTGCCAGCAGTGCTAACGGGGGGCTCTCCTACGAGCAGTACTTC. The chain recombines TRBV2 with TRBJ2-5; weak D call: TRBD2 (7 bases). With the DNA end fitting TRBJ2-7 better, the J assignment may be wrong. This CDR3 spans 15 amino acids. Germline V lookup: CDR1 SNHLY, CDR2 FYNNEI.

The genes are TRBV2 and TRBJ1-2; 8 bases align to TRBD1. The CDR3 loop spans 14 amino acids. The germline gives CDR1 SNHLY, CDR2 FYNNEI. Trimming cost V 6 bases and J 4 bases; bases outside gene matches: 7. The CDR3 is CASRETGAVYGYTF. CDR3 coding DNA: TGTGCCAGCAGAGAGACAGGGGCGGTCTATGGCTACACCTTC.